This paragraph covers one T cell receptor beta chain sequence. These data are taken from a study of blood T cell repertoires in COVID-19. At the level of the study: Sample material is recorded as cDNA or gDNA derived from T cells, B-cell-depleted T cells, or PBMCs.

This CDR3 is 12 amino acids long. The germline V gene has CDR1 GTSNPN and CDR2 SVGIG (reference sequence). V lost 5 bases to trimming and J lost 3 bases; unmatched junction nucleotides: 2. As processed by the authors: Estimation of nucleated cell counts relied on the amplification of reference gene primers. Sequencing was performed with immunoSEQ multiplex PCR; in TCRdb, only in-frame clones are kept and a portion is missing. V, J and clone size are taken as reported in that table, and D and trimming were inferred from the DNA itself. Of some 200,000 clones in the sample, around 87% were seen once. The sequence was obtained from a woman younger than 45 who had recovered from COVID-19. This rearrangement joins TRBV30 to TRBJ2-7, with 9 bases lining up with TRBD1. The sequencing sample was made of PBMCs or T cells enriched from blood (not recorded which). CDR3 residues: CAWDRGFYEQYF. CDR3 nucleotides: TGTGCCTGGGACAGGGGGTTCTACGAGCAGTACTTC.